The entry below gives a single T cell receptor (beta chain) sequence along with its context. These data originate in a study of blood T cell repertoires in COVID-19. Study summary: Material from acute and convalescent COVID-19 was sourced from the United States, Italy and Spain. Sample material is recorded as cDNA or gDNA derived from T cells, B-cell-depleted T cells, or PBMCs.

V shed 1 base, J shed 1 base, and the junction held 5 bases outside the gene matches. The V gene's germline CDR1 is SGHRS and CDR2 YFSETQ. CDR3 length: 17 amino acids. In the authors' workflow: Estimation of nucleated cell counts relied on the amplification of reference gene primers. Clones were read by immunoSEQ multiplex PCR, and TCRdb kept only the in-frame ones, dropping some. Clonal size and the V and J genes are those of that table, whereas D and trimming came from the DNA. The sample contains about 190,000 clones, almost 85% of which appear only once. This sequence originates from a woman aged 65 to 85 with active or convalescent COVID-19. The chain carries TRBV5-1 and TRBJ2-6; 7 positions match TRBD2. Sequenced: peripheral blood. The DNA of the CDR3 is TGCGCCAGCAGCTTGTTCATGGGAGGGTCTGGGGCCAACGTCCTGACTTTC. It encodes CASSLFMGGSGANVLTF.